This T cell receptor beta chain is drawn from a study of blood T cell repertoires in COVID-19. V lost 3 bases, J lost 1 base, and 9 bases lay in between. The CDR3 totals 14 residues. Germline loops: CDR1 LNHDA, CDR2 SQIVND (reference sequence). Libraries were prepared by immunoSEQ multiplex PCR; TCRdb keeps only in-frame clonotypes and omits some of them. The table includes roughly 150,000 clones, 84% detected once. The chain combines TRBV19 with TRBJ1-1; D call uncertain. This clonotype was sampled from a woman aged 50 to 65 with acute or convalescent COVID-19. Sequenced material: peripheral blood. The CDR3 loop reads CASSILGQNTEAFF. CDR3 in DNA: TGTGCCAGTAGTATCCTAGGCCAGAACACTGAAGCTTTCTTT.